This T cell receptor (beta chain) was documented in a study of cytomegalovirus exposure and HLA in healthy donors. V was cut by 2 bases and J by 1 base, with 5 bases left in between. This CDR3 contains 13 residues. In germline, CDR1 is SGHTA, CDR2 FQGTGA. Both 60 Vbeta primers and 13 Jbeta primers went into the PCR. Using immunoSEQ multiplex PCR, the repertoire was profiled, and TCRdb retains in-frame clones only, with some absent. The data show 150,000 to 200,000 clones, around 78% seen once. The sample taken for sequencing was PBMCs. This TCR was recovered from a man younger than 40 in good health and CMV-seronegative. This rearrangement joins TRBV7-3 to TRBJ2-5; the D is unclear. In DNA form, the CDR3 reads TGTGCCAGCAGCTTAGTCTCCCAAGAGACCCAGTACTTC. This gives the protein CASSLVSQETQYF.